This TCR beta chain originates from a study of metastatic and nonmetastatic thyroid tumors. In the study overall: Samples came from malignant and benign thyroid patients, and repertoires were compared across blood and tumor or nodule tissue. Overall study findings and caveats: Across blood and tumor, TCR beta diversity in malignant thyroid tumors was reportedly significantly higher than in benign nodules.

This clone was recorded many times. What it binds is unknown. Nobody among the patients had been given any treatment before thyroid surgery. This CDR3 is 16 amino acids long. Germline lookup yields CDR1 SGHAT and CDR2 FQDESV (reference sequence). Trimming pared 4 bases from V and 0 bases from J, leaving 10 bases between. Per the original data handling: Differences in CDR3 between clinicopathological groups were drawn on to build a classifier intended to discriminate distant-metastatic papillary thyroid cancer patients. Using MiXCR, TCRdb re-called clones from the PCR reads. The V and J calls, along with clone size, are taken from TCRdb and not from the paper's own processing. The data show about 16,000 clones, around 16% seen once.

The V call is TRBV11-1, the J call TRBJ1-6, with D unclear. This receptor was identified in a female donor with papillary thyroid cancer or a benign thyroid nodule (not recorded which). Some clones in this sample may be carry-over from other donors' samples. Material: blood. This CDR3 is CASSWAPSSYNSPLHF. CDR3 DNA sequence: TGTGCCAGCAGCTGGGCTCCGAGCTCCTATAATTCACCCCTCCACTTT.